This record concerns one T cell receptor (beta chain) sequence. The antigen it binds to is not known. The sample holds no much larger clone one base away, and base qualities are not on file. Library preparation employed 5' RACE. TCRdb shows the sequencer as Illumina HiSeq 2000. A universal primer binding site was added through template switching, and the final cDNA carried a unique molecular identifier so that TCR cDNA molecules could be counted accurately. First-strand cDNA for TCR alpha and beta chains was synthesized from specific primers in the conserved constant-segment region. Each cDNA library was double barcoded, with a SMART-Mk sample barcode plus Illumina barcodes, to control for contamination. TruSeq adapter sequences, together with Illumina sample barcodes, were added in two successive PCR steps. Sequencing of the TCR alpha and beta cDNA libraries was done on the Illumina HiSeq platform using custom primers. Under the source paper's analysis protocol: Raw reads were processed with MiGEC to extract unique molecular identifiers, and MiXCR was used to determine CDR3 positions. Recombination models were inferred per individual with the repgenHMM and IGoR tools using an EM algorithm. Shared clonotype analysis was performed with the tcR package in R, normalizing sharing by the product of cloneset sizes. To study raw recombination free of thymic and clonal selection effects, out-of-frame nonproductive sequences were analyzed. Using fastp trimming at Q25 and MiXCR clonotype assembly, TCRdb reanalyzed the public sequencing data and kept in-frame beta chains. Identical CDR3 proteins give one entry, which carries the most common genes and DNA. V and J calls and clone size were set by TCRdb, not the authors. The sample yields 500,000 to 600,000 distinct CDR3 sequences; roughly 21% were counted once. The ten largest make up 0.91% of the sample.

Every donor was a healthy Caucasian. Three pairs of female monozygotic twins, all aged roughly 18 to 30 years, made up the twin cohort. CD4+ and CD8+ T cell populations were isolated with positive isolation kits from Invitrogen. This record comes from a study of identical twins (dated by TCRdb to the mid-2010s). Regarding the complete study: To test whether fetal clonotypes persist, the study used deep sequencing on TCR alpha and beta repertoires from monozygotic twins, unrelated adults of various ages, and cord blood. To rule out contamination, replicate twin experiments were performed at different times with different library preparation protocols.

Broad study findings and their caveats: Out-of-frame TCR alpha sharing in monozygotic twins was systematically underestimated by recombination models, whereas sharing between unrelated individuals was in agreement with the recombination models. Compared with coincidental sharing between unrelated individuals, out-of-frame TCR alpha sequences shared between twins had an excess of sequences with low generation probability. Abundant cord blood beta clonotypes carried fewer insertions; young adult naive repertoires showed a weaker similar trend, while memory repertoires showed none. Invariant T cells such as MAIT and iNKT could partly confound zero-insertion analyses, although diverse VJ usage argued against such confounding for most clonotypes. Because the same donors could not be followed over many years, the conclusions relied on cross-sectional statistical analysis. Excess twin sharing in beta out-of-frame sequences was weaker because fewer shared sequences lowered the signal-to-noise ratio.

Including cysteine and phenylalanine, the CDR3 has 12 amino acids. The only DNA kept is the CDR3, 36 bases in frame from the first base. The CDR1 and CDR2 encoded by the germline V gene are MNHEY and SVGAGI. V sheds 6 bases and J sheds 9 bases, leaving 11 bases between their ends. The same data also contributed to another study, on T cells expressing NK-cell markers. The other study reports the following: Roughly 8 donors provided sorted CD3+CD56+NKG2C+, CD3+CD56+NKG2C- and CD3+CD56-NKG2C+ T-cell subsets, whose TCR beta-chain repertoires were profiled. Among the eight sequenced donors, only one was HCMV-seronegative, while the other seven were HCMV-seropositive. To restrict sorting to alphabetaTCR-expressing T cells, an anti-gammadeltaTCR antibody was added in several experiments. For six donors, the dominant CD3+CD56+NKG2C+ clonotypes were among the top 10 CD8+ clonotypes and accounted for about 1.0-7.5% of CD8+ T cells. Those dominant clonotypes were again the most abundant among CD3+CD56-NKG2C+ cells in a handful of donors, at roughly 25-60.1%. Whether the expanded NKG2C-expressing T cell clones were specific for HCMV antigens was left unclear. The eight sequenced donors were randomly selected healthy volunteers, three men and five women. To determine HCMV serostatus, a commercial ELISA kit was used to detect HCMV-specific IgG in serum. MIGEC handled demultiplexing of the reads and grouping by UMI, while MiTCR was used to assemble and quantify clonotypes. To exclude erroneous sequences, only TCR cDNA sequences supported by at least two reads were retained. Downstream repertoire analysis used the tcR package, and clonotypes were matched across fractions by CDR3 nucleotide sequence plus V segment. VDJmatch was used to annotate antigen specificity against VDJdb, with one amino acid substitution in CDR3 permitted.

The sequence joins TRBV6-5 to TRBJ2-2; possibly the D gene is TRBD1, per 5 matching bases. The origin of this receptor is a woman aged 18-29 years in good health. The sample taken for sequencing was CD4+ T cells sorted from blood. The CDR3 sequence is CASSQGNWELFF. The nucleotide sequence reads TGTGCCAGCAGCCAGGGAAACTGGGAGCTGTTTTTT.